Below are 7 T cell receptor beta chains sequenced from a single sample in a study of molecular identifiers for immune sequencing clone quantification. MiXCR, applied by TCRdb to the PCR reads, yields one record per CDR3 protein. The top ten clones hold approximately 0.83% of a sample with hundreds of thousands of distinct CDR3 sequences, around a fifth of them seen once. The material sequenced was naive CD8+ T cells from blood, with Jurkat cell RNA spiked in. Subset meaning: FACS-sorted CD8+CD4-CCR7+CD45RA+ naive T cells. These receptors all stem from a human donor in good health. Some libraries in this study had Jurkat cell RNA spiked in.

This clonotype has a count of ten or more. This chain links TRBV6-2 or TRBV6-3 with TRBJ1-2, with D uncertain. Germline CDR1 MNHEY, CDR2 SVGEGT. V dropped 7 bases and J dropped 6 bases, with 9 bases sitting between them. The CDR3 runs to 11 residues. In DNA form, the CDR3 reads TGTGCCAGCACTTCTAGAGATGGCTACACCTTC. Translated, it gives CASTSRDGYTF.

Remarks on this clonotype: Since a much larger clone is just one base distant, this may be a read error. The chain joins TRBV24-1 to TRBJ2-7, with D tentatively TRBD2 (6 bases). Germline lookup yields CDR1 KGHDR and CDR2 SFDVKD. The CDR3 covers 16 residues. Trimming took 2 bases from V and 4 from J, leaving 17 bases between them. Written as DNA, the CDR3 is TGTGCCACCAGTGATTCACGCATCTCCGGGGGATACGAGCAGTACTTC. Translation gives CATSDSRISGGYEQYF.

This clonotype came up a few times. This may come from a read error, since a much larger clone is one base off. The chain is built from TRBV9 and TRBJ2-3; perhaps TRBD1 as D (6 bases). From germline, CDR1 is SGDLS and CDR2 YYNGEE. Trimming cost V 4 bases and J 0 bases, with 12 bases left between them. The CDR3 loop spans 15 amino acids. The DNA for the CDR3 is TGTGCCAGCAGCATAGGGGGACATAGCACAGATACGCAGTATTTT. Residues: CASSIGGHSTDTQYF. The variable domain in full, completed from reference TRBV9 and TRBJ2-3, reads DSGVTQTPKHLITATGQRVTLRCSPRSGDLSVYWYQQSLDQGLQFLIQYYNGEERAKGNILERFSAQQFPDLHSELNLSSLELGDSALYFCASSIGGHSTDTQYFGPGTRLTVL.

The CDR3, as DNA: TGCGCCAGCAGTGAGTTCGGGTGGCAGATTAGCACAGATACGCAGTATTTT. Residues: CASSEFGWQISTDTQYF. The chain recombines TRBV10-2 with TRBJ2-3; D is uncertain. The germline V gene encodes CDR1 WSHSY and CDR2 SAAADI. V lost 1 base, J lost 0 bases, and 14 bases lay in between. This CDR3 comprises 17 residues.

This clonotype showed up many times. This chain uses TRBV7-9 with TRBJ1-1; tentative D call: TRBD1 (5 bases). The V and J ends lost 7 bases and 4 bases respectively, with 19 bases between them. CDR1 is SEHNR, CDR2 FQNEAQ, per germline (reference sequence). This CDR3 is built from 15 residues. This CDR3 reads CASKEWDRSGTEAFF. CDR3 DNA sequence: TGTGCCAGCAAAGAATGGGACCGCTCGGGCACTGAAGCTTTCTTT.

This clonotype was recorded a few times. The chain uses TRBV7-9 and TRBJ1-4; no firm D call. This CDR3 is 16 amino acids long. Germline CDR1 is SEHNR and CDR2 is FQNEAQ (reference sequence). Trimming took 0 bases from V and 11 from J, leaving 19 bases between them. The CDR3 region is CASSLATGTAFRKLFF. The CDR3 DNA sequence: TGTGCCAGCAGCTTAGCAACGGGAACAGCGTTTCGGAAACTGTTTTTT.

This clonotype was found a few times. V is TRBV9 and J is TRBJ1-1; TRBD1 might be the D (5 bases). The CDR3 contains 11 residues. The germline CDR1 and CDR2 sequences are SGDLS and YYNGEE. V lost 7 bases, J lost 6 bases, and 10 bases lay in between. CDR3 region: CASGAGPEAFF. CDR3 coding DNA: TGTGCCAGCGGCGCAGGGCCTGAAGCTTTCTTT.